Given below is one TCR beta chain in context. Its cognate antigen has yet to be identified. Base qualities are missing; no much larger clone stands one base away. CDR1 and CDR2, looked up from the germline V gene, are MGHDK and SYGVNS. The CDR3 goes from the cysteine to the phenylalanine over 14 residues. The only DNA kept is the CDR3, 42 bases in frame from the first base. V sheds 5 bases and J sheds 5 bases, leaving 16 bases between their ends. The immunoSEQ hsTCRB v3.0 assay was used at survey level resolution to sequence the TRB variable region. The targeted TRB sequencing depth was roughly 40,000-50,000 T-cell genomes per sample. TRB libraries were pooled and sequenced on an Illumina MiSeq using a v3 150-cycle kit. As for the authors' bioinformatics: Analysis of repertoires was carried out in R inside a reproducible Nextflow workflow spanning QC, data transformation and analysis. Custom analyses were implemented in LymphoSeq2, an R package for AIRR-Seq data exploration. Four samples that yielded fewer than 5000 total TRB sequences were excluded, so that around 190 HIV repertoires were analyzed. Among the 188 retained HIV repertoires, about 59 were collected before ART initiation and 120 to 130 were collected after ART initiation. Each repertoire was downsampled to 5000 TRB nucleotide sequences, and summary statistics were averaged across 100 downsampling iterations. The analysis kept only TRB sequences whose CDR3 regions were at least seven amino acids long. Diversity was measured with a Shannon entropy-derived clonality score and the Gini coefficient. Repertoire networks linked the top 5000 CDR3 amino acid sequences whenever two sequences differed by an edit distance of one. Antigen specificity groups and MHC restriction were predicted for TRB CDR3 amino acid sequences with GLIPH2. Known CMV, EBV, HIV or tissue antigen associations were flagged by matching CDR3 amino acid sequences against VDJdb and McPAS-TCR. Pre-ART, post-ART and control groups were compared with Wilcoxon signed-rank tests and Holm-Bonferroni correction. The clones in this table, taken by TCRdb from immuneACCESS, are in-frame only. Not every clone is retained; where verified, under half of the shortfall comes from an unresolved V gene, and the cause of the rest is unknown. The V and J calls and the clone size are those of that table, but D and trimming were determined from the DNA. The sample table lists over 30,000 clones, roughly 80% of them with a count of one. The ten largest make up around 5.9% of the sample.

The data were taken from a study of long-term antiretroviral therapy in people with HIV (dated by TCRdb to the early 2020s). A note on the overall study: Collection of the earliest samples took place about a decade ahead of the 2015 WHO recommendation for immediate ART, at a time when ART was typically delayed until CD4 counts fell. A retrospective serial study tested whether changes in peripheral blood TRB repertoire composition and diversity were associated with ART initiation and durable HIV suppression. About 35% of the 30 participants with HIV were female. The cohort contributed roughly 190 cryopreserved PBMC samples from fewer than 35 adults with confirmed HIV infection, collected serially over a mean of around six years (range 1-12). No cross-contamination during QIAcube processing was shown when test extractions of a monoclonal T-cell line were performed alongside 30 to 40 polyclonal samples. The paper as a whole reports these results and caveats: Owing to limited PBMC availability, only the TCR beta chain was sequenced, without alpha chain pairing. The samples were dated from about 2003 to 2017, and the ART regimens that were used may be less effective than current ART regimens. A significant increase in TRB diversity was found to be associated with ART initiation, although TRB diversity was observed to remain significantly below that of transplant donor controls even after long-term ART. Because pre-ART samples had limited cell numbers, profiling was done on unsorted PBMC rather than on sorted CD4+ and CD8+ T cells. HIV repertoires had narrower CDR3 length ranges than controls, and the network structure suggested an antigen-experienced repertoire that shifted only slightly toward naive after ART. Expanded TRB clones identified before ART initiation dominated the repertoire at all time points, although this dominance fluctuated and declined in many PLHIV after ART. Inferences about post-ART repertoire changes were limited because no data were available on ART adherence, viral resistance or therapy changes.

Participants were included only if at least one PBMC sample before ART initiation and at least two post-ART samples were available. Every participant with HIV received treatment in the United States of America. Before DNA extraction, cryopreserved samples containing roughly 1-10 million PBMC were thawed and washed. At the time of the earliest PBMC sample for each participant with HIV, ages ranged from roughly 23 to 60 years. Each participant contributed PBMC samples from 1-4 timepoints before ART initiation and 2-8 timepoints after ART initiation, with a median of 7 samples. Serial HIV viral load, CD4+ T-cell count, ART history and demographic data were obtained for every participant. A Qiagen kit on a QIAcube was used to extract genomic DNA from unsorted PBMC, with samples processed in batches of 12.

The receptor was isolated from a man aged 18 to 35 with HIV. Recombination connected TRBV25-1 to TRBJ2-7; TRBD1 is perhaps the D gene, given 5 matching bases. The material sequenced was unsorted PBMCs, taken 1 year after starting antiretroviral therapy. The nucleotides are TGTGCCAGCAGTTCCGTCAGGGAATGGGACGAGCAGTACTTC. Its protein reads: CASSSVREWDEQYF.